The sequence of this T cell receptor (beta chain) was determined in a study of T cells expressing NK-cell markers. Study-wide context: There were seven HCMV-seropositive donors and one seronegative donor among the eight sequenced.

TCRdb reworked the 5' RACE reads into one entry per CDR3 protein, no DNA. The data show under 200,000 distinct CDR3 sequences, and the top ten clones hold 15% to 20%. Germline CDR1 is SNHLY and CDR2 is FYNNEI. The CDR3 is made up of 15 amino acids. This TCR came from a woman aged 18 to 75 in good health. Sequencing was done on a sample of blood T cells: a sorted CD56 or NKG2C T cell subset, CD4+ or CD8+ T cells, or bulk PBMC T cells (not recorded which). The chain carries TRBV2 and TRBJ2-5; TCRdb designates TRBD1, a call that cannot be tested without DNA. This chain's CDR3 is CASSEGGRGQETQYF.